This T cell receptor (beta chain) was captured in a study of T cell repertoires in cytomegalovirus infection. TCRdb analysed the reads with MiXCR anew, one entry per CDR3 protein. The table lists around 430,000 distinct CDR3 sequences, more than 40% of them singletons. The V gene lost 2 bases and the J gene lost 10 bases, with 16 bases spanning the gap. CDR1 and CDR2 from the germline V gene are SGHRS and YFSETQ. There are 14 residues in the CDR3. The table lists this clonotype with a few counts. Its antigen is not identified. This TCR derives from a human donor in good health (CMV status not recorded). Some clones in this sample may be carry-over from other donors' samples. This rearrangement joins TRBV5-1 to TRBJ2-1; a weak D match, TRBD2 (6 bases). Sample: cultured PBMCs, taken from culture after CMV antigen stimulation. The CDR3 loop reads CASSFVRFSGEQFF. CDR3 DNA: TGCGCCAGCAGCTTCGTAAGATTTAGCGGAGAGCAGTTCTTC.